This T cell receptor beta chain derives from a study of technical replicates of blood from several donors. Repertoires were generated with immunoSEQ multiplex PCR, while TCRdb's copy carries only in-frame clones and drops some. Of approximately 99,000 clones in the sample, 96% were seen once. The sequence was collected from a human donor in good health. The sample comprised T cells isolated from PBMCs.

CDR3 in amino acids: CASSLQDLDTQYF. DNA for the CDR3: TGTGCCAGCAGTTTGCAGGATCTGGATACGCAGTATTTT. The gene calls are TRBV28 and TRBJ2-3; no reliable D call. Germline lookup yields CDR1 MDHEN and CDR2 SYDVKM. V was shortened by 3 bases and J by 6 bases, with 10 bases between the two germline ends. The CDR3 is 13 residues long.